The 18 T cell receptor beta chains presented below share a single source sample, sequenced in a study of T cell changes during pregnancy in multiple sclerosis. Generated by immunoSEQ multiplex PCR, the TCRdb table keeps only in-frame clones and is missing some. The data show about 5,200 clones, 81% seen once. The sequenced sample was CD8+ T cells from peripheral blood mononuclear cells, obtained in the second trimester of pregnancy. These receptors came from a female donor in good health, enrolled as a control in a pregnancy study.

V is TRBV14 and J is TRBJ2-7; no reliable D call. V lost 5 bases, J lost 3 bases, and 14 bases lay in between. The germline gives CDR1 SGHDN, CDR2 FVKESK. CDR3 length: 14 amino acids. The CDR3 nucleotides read TGTGCCAGCAGCGTCGACTGGAGAGACTACGAGCAGTACTTC. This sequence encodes CASSVDWRDYEQYF.

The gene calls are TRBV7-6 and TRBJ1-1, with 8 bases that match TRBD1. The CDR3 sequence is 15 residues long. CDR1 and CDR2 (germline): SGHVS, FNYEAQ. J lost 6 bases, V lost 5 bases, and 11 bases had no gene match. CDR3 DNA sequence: TGTGCCAGCAGCGTACGACAGGGGAGGTGGGCTGAAGCTTTCTTT. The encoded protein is CASSVRQGRWAEAFF.

CDR3 region: CASSRTGGTEAFF. The CDR3 DNA is TGTGCCAGCAGCCGGACAGGGGGCACTGAAGCTTTCTTT. J is TRBJ1-1 and V is TRBV5-4; 10 bases align to TRBD1. Germline CDR1 is SGHNT and CDR2 is YYREEE (reference sequence). V lost 4 bases, J lost 4 bases, and 1 base stayed unmatched. The CDR3 covers 13 residues.

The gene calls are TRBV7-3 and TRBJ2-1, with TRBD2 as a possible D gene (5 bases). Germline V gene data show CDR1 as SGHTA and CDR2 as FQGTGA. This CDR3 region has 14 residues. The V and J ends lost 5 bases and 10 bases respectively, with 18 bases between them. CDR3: CASSPQPGSYEQFF. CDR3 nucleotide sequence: TGTGCCAGCAGCCCGCAACCGGGAAGCTACGAGCAGTTCTTC. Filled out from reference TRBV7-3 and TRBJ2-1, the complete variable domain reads GAGVSQTPSNKVTEKGKYVELRCDPISGHTALYWYRQSLGQGPEFLIYFQGTGAADDSGLPNDRFFAVRPEGSVSTLKIQRTERGDSAVYLCASSPQPGSYEQFFGPGTRLTVL.

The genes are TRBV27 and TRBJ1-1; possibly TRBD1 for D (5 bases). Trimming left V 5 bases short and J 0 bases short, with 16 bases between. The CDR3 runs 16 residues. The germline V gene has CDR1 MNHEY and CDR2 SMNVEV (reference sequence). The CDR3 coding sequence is TGTGCCAGCAGTCCACCAGGGTTGCGGATGAACACTGAAGCTTTCTTT. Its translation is CASSPPGLRMNTEAFF.

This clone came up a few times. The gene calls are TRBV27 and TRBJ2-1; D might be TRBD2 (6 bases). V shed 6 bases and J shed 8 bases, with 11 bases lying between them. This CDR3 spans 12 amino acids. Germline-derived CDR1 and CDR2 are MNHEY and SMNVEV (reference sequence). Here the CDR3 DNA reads TGTGCCAGCAGATACGGGGGAGATGAGCAGTTCTTC. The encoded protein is CASRYGGDEQFF.

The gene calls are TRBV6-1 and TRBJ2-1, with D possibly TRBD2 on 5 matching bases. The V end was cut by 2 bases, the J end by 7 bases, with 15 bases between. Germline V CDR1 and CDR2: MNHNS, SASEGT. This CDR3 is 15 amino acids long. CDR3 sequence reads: CASSEKDSPPNEQFF. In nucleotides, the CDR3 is TGTGCCAGCAGTGAAAAGGACTCCCCTCCAAATGAGCAGTTCTTC.

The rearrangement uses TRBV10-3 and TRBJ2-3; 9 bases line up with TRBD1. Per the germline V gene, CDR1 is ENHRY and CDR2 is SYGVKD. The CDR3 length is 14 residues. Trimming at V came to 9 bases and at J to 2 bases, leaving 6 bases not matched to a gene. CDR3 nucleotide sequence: TGTGCCATTAGCGGACAGGGGACCACAGATACGCAGTATTTT. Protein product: CAISGQGTTDTQYF.

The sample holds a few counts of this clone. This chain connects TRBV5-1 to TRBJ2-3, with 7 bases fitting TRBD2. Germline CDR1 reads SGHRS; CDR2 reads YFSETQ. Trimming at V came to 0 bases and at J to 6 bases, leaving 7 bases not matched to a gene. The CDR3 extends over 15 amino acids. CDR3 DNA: TGCGCCAGCAGCTTGGAGAGACTAGCCGGGGATACGCAGTATTTT. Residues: CASSLERLAGDTQYF. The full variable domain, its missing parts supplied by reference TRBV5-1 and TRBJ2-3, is KAGVTQTPRYLIKTRGQQVTLSCSPISGHRSVSWYQQTPGQGLQFLFEYFSETQRNKGNFPGRFSGRQFSNSRSEMNVSTLELGDSALYLCASSLERLAGDTQYFGPGTRLTVL.

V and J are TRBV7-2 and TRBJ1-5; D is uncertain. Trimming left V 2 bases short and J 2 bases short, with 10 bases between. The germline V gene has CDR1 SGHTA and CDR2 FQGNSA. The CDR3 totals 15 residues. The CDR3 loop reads CASSLTVAGNQPQHF. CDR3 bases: TGTGCCAGCAGCTTAACCGTAGCAGGCAATCAGCCCCAGCATTTT.

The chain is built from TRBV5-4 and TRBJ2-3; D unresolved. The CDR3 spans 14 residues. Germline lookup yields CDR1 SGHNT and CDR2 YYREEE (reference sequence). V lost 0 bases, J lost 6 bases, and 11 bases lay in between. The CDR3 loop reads CASSLDSAKDTQYF. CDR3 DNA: TGTGCCAGCAGCTTGGACAGTGCTAAGGATACGCAGTATTTT.

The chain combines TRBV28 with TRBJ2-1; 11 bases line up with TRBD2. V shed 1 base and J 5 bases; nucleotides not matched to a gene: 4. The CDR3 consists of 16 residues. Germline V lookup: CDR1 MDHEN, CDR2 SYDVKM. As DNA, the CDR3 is TGTGCCAGCAGTTTATTGGTACTAGCGGGAGACAATGAGCAGTTCTTC. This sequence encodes CASSLLVLAGDNEQFF.

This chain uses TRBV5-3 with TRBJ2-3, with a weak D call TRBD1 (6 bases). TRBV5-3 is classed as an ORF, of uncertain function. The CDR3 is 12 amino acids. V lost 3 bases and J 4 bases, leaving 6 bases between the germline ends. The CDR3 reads CARSSGADTQYF. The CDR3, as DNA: TGTGCCAGAAGCTCAGGGGCAGATACGCAGTATTTT.

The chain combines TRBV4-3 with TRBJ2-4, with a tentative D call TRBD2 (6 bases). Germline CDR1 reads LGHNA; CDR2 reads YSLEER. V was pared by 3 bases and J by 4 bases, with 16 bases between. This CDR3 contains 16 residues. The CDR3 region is CASSQGPEGPKNIQYF. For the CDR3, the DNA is TGCGCCAGCAGCCAGGGACCGGAGGGACCAAAAAACATTCAGTACTTC.

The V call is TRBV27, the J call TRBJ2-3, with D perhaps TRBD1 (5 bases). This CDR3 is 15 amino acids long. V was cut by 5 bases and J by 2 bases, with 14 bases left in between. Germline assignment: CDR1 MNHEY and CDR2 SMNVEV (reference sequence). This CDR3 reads CASSTTGSLTDTQYF. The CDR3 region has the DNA TGTGCCAGCAGTACTACAGGTTCTCTCACAGATACGCAGTATTTT.

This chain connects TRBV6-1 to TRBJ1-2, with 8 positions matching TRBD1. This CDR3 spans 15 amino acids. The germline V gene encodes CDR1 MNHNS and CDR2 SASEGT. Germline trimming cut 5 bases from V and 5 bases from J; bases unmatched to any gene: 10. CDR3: CASSPPPDREYGYTF. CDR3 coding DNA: TGTGCCAGCAGTCCCCCGCCGGACAGGGAGTATGGCTACACCTTC.

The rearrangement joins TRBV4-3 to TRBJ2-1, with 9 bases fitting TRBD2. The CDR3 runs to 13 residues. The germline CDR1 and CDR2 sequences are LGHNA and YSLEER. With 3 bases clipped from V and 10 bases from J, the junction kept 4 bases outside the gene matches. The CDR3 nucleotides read TGCGCCAGCAGCCATGTAAGCGGGGGGGAGCAGTTCTTC. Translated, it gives CASSHVSGGEQFF.

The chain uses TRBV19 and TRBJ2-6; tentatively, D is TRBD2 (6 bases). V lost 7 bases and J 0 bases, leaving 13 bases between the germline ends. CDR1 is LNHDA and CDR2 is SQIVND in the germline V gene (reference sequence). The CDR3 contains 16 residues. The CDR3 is CASTPGGPSGANVLTF. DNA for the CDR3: TGTGCCAGTACCCCCGGAGGGCCCTCTGGGGCCAACGTCCTGACTTTC. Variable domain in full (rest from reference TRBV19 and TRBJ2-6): DGGITQSPKYLFRKEGQNVTLSCEQNLNHDAMYWYRQDPGQGLRLIYYSQIVNDFQKGDIAEGYSVSREKKESFPLTVTSAQKNPTAFYLCASTPGGPSGANVLTFGAGSRLTVL.